This T cell receptor (beta chain) was recovered during a study of graft-versus-host responses after intestinal transplantation. About the research overall: Anti-thymocyte globulin induction, then tacrolimus and steroids for about three years, went to all recipients.

Profiling relied on immunoSEQ multiplex PCR, and the TCRdb table lists in-frame clones only, not all of them. The table records about 29,000 clones, more than 85% of them present only once. Looked up from germline, CDR1 is MDHEN and CDR2 is SYDVKM. This CDR3 has 15 residues. The V gene end was trimmed by 1 base and the J gene end by 4 bases; junction bases not matched to a gene: 3. The clonotype originates from a human patient who received an intestinal transplant, so some T cells may come from the graft donor. This chain joins TRBV28 and TRBJ2-5, with 10 nucleotides matching TRBD2. The specimen was PBMCs, collected about 70 days after intestinal transplant. The CDR3 here is CASSLFPSGRETQYF. The CDR3 bases are TGTGCCAGCAGTTTATTCCCTAGCGGGAGAGAGACCCAGTACTTC.